Listed here are 12 T cell receptor beta chains from one sample, sequenced in a study of neurological immune-mediated disorders. TCRdb itself ran the 5' RACE reads through MiXCR, one entry per CDR3 protein. The repertoire consists of some 120,000 distinct CDR3 sequences, with around 3% occurring once and the leading ten covering 1% to 1.5%. The sequenced sample was PBMCs. These receptors were taken from a woman under 40 with multiple sclerosis.

In its sample, this clonotype was seen many times. The chain is built from TRBV15 and TRBJ1-1; the D is unclear. With 0 bases removed from V and 1 base from J, the gap between germline ends came to 18 bases. From germline, CDR1 is LNHNV and CDR2 YYDKDF (reference sequence). CDR3 length: 18 amino acids. The CDR3 sequence: CATSREQHVGLANTEAFF. DNA for the CDR3: TGTGCCACCAGCAGAGAACAACACGTAGGCCTGGCGAACACTGAAGCTTTCTTT.

This clonotype has a count of ten or more. This sequence joins TRBV20-1 and TRBJ1-2; weak D call: TRBD1 (5 bases). This CDR3 comprises 15 residues. Germline values: CDR1 DFQATT, CDR2 SNEGSKA (reference sequence). The V end lost 1 base, the J end lost 0 bases, and 12 bases lay between the germline ends. CDR3 DNA sequence: TGCAGTGCTAGAGGGGCCCAGGGTTCTAACTATGGCTACACCTTC. Protein product: CSARGAQGSNYGYTF.

In the case of this clonotype: A much larger clone sits a single nucleotide away, making a read error possible. The chain is built from TRBV10-3 and TRBJ2-1, with 10 bases matching TRBD2. The germline gives CDR1 ENHRY, CDR2 SYGVKD. This CDR3 has 12 amino acids. In DNA, the CDR3 is TGTGACATCAGTGAGTCAAGCGGGAGGGCCCTGTTC. Its translation: CDISESSGRALF.

The V gene is TRBV14, the J gene TRBJ1-2; D gene ambiguous. The CDR3 runs to 14 residues. Germline CDR1 is SGHDN and CDR2 is FVKESK. With 0 bases removed from V and 4 bases from J, the gap between germline ends came to 9 bases. The CDR3 DNA follows: TGTGCCAGCAGCCAAGATAGCACCCTCTATGGCTACACCTTC. It yields the protein CASSQDSTLYGYTF.

This clonotype was found many times. The chain joins TRBV5-1 to TRBJ1-1, with a tentative D call TRBD1 (5 bases). V shed 4 bases and J shed 1 base, with 14 bases lying between them. The CDR3 covers 15 residues. The germline V gene has CDR1 SGHRS and CDR2 YFSETQ. DNA of the CDR3: TGCGCCAGCAGCGGTTGGACGGGGCAGAACACTGAAGCTTTCTTT. Translation: CASSGWTGQNTEAFF.

At least ten counts were recorded for this clonotype. The V gene is TRBV20-1, the J gene TRBJ1-6; D is undetermined. Germline CDR1 reads DFQATT; CDR2 reads SNEGSKA (reference sequence). CDR3 length: 16 residues. Trimming stripped 3 bases from V and 10 bases from J, with 22 bases between. Here the CDR3 DNA reads TGCAGTGCTAGCCAAGTGGGAGCTGGGCTGGGATCACCCCTCCACTTT. Encoded protein: CSASQVGAGLGSPLHF.

Turning to this clonotype: A much larger clone lies one base from this, so it may be a read error. The V call is TRBV6-5, the J call TRBJ2-2, with D perhaps TRBD2 (6 bases). Trimming removed 6 bases from V and 6 bases from J, with 14 bases in between. This CDR3 comprises 14 residues. The germline CDR1 and CDR2 sequences are MNHEY and SVGAGI. CDR3 sequence (DNA): TGTGCCAGCAGCCTCATTACGGGAGCCGGGGAGCTGTTTTTT. Protein: CASSLITGAGELFF.

This clonotype was detected ten times or more. The chain joins TRBV7-9 to TRBJ2-2; 10 nucleotides line up with TRBD2. The CDR3 extends over 15 amino acids. V lost 5 bases, J lost 6 bases, and 6 bases stayed unmatched. Germline assignment: CDR1 SEHNR and CDR2 FQNEAQ (reference sequence). The CDR3 nucleotides are TGTGCCAGCAGCGAGCGGGAGGGCCCCGCCGGGGAGCTGTTTTTT. Amino acids: CASSEREGPAGELFF.

This clonotype was observed at least ten times. This chain uses TRBV6-5 with TRBJ2-1; D is possibly TRBD1 or TRBD2 (6 bases each). The V gene lost 10 bases and the J gene lost 9 bases, with 19 bases spanning the gap. This CDR3 spans 13 amino acids. Per the germline V gene, CDR1 is MNHEY and CDR2 is SVGAGI. CDR3 amino acids: CATSIGGLGEQFF. Written as DNA, the CDR3 is TGTGCCACCTCGATTGGGGGGCTGGGTGAGCAGTTCTTC.

This clonotype was seen at least ten times. This sequence joins TRBV18 and TRBJ2-3; possible D gene TRBD1, 6 bases. The CDR3 is 13 amino acids. The V and J ends lost 5 bases and 3 bases respectively, with 9 bases between them. Germline values: CDR1 KGHSH, CDR2 LQKENI. CDR3 sequence reads: CASSSGQTDTQYF. The CDR3 bases are TGTGCCAGCTCATCCGGACAGACAGATACGCAGTATTTT.

This clonotype was counted at least ten times. This chain links TRBV4-1 with TRBJ1-2; 7 bases line up with TRBD1. V was clipped by 3 bases and J by 3 bases; unmatched bases: 4. In germline, CDR1 is MGHRA, CDR2 YSYEKL. The CDR3 runs 14 residues. The CDR3 nucleotides are TGCGCCAGCAGCCATACGGACAGGTACTATGGCTACACCTTC. This translates into CASSHTDRYYGYTF.

There are many counts of this clonotype. The V and J genes are TRBV20-1 and TRBJ1-2; D is unresolved. The CDR3 runs to 12 residues. Trimming removed 6 bases from V and 4 bases from J, with 12 bases in between. The germline gives CDR1 DFQATT, CDR2 SNEGSKA (reference sequence). CDR3 residues: CSAEWEFYGYTF. CDR3 DNA sequence: TGCAGTGCAGAATGGGAGTTCTATGGCTACACCTTC.